Presented here are 28 T cell receptor beta chains from one specimen sequenced in a study of T cell responses to AZD1222 COVID-19 vaccine. The repertoire was sequenced with immunoSEQ multiplex PCR; TCRdb's copy has only in-frame clones and lacks some. The sample holds around 150,000 clones, 85% to 95% seen once. The material was peripheral blood, obtained on day 0 of AZD1222 vaccination. These receptors were taken from an adult in good health.

The V gene is TRBV6-5, the J gene TRBJ2-5, with 7 positions matching TRBD1. V trimming: 5 bases; J trimming: 1 base; junction bases outside the gene matches: 7. The CDR3 is 15 amino acids. CDR1 MNHEY and CDR2 SVGAGI come from the germline V gene. The CDR3 reads CASSTLRGSQETQYF. The CDR3 region has the DNA TGTGCCAGCAGTACCCTCAGGGGGTCCCAAGAGACCCAGTACTTC.

This chain connects TRBV20-1 to TRBJ2-3, with 7 bases matching TRBD2. V gave up 3 bases and J gave up 2 bases; unmatched junction bases: 11. Looked up from germline, CDR1 is DFQATT and CDR2 is SNEGSKA (reference sequence). CDR3 length: 16 residues. The CDR3, as DNA: TGCAGTGCTAGTGATATCACTAGCGATGACACAGATACGCAGTATTTT. It yields the protein CSASDITSDDTDTQYF.

The rearrangement links TRBV27 to TRBJ1-1; 9 positions match TRBD1. V trimming: 6 bases; J trimming: 6 bases; junction bases outside the gene matches: 8. CDR3 size: 14 residues. Per the germline V gene, CDR1 is MNHEY and CDR2 is SMNVEV (reference sequence). The CDR3 reads CASRLTGGGSEAFF. CDR3 sequence (DNA): TGTGCCAGCAGGCTAACAGGGGGCGGGTCTGAAGCTTTCTTT.

The table lists this clone with a few counts. The chain recombines TRBV4-2 with TRBJ2-1, with 7 bases matching TRBD2. Germline trimming cut 0 bases from V and 4 bases from J; bases unmatched to any gene: 6. The CDR3 totals 16 residues. The germline V gene has CDR1 LGHNA and CDR2 YNFKEQ. This CDR3 reads CASSQDGSGGYNEQFF. The CDR3 DNA reads as TGTGCCAGCAGCCAAGATGGGTCGGGAGGTTACAATGAGCAGTTCTTC.

V and J are TRBV6-2 or TRBV6-3 and TRBJ1-2, with D maybe TRBD1 (5 bases). Trimming left V 5 bases short and J 5 bases short, with 12 bases between. The CDR3 has 13 amino acids. Germline V lookup: CDR1 MNHEY, CDR2 SVGEGT. CDR3: CASSPRGSYGYTF. The CDR3 coding sequence is TGTGCCAGCAGTCCGCGGGGGTCTTATGGCTACACCTTC.

V gene TRBV19 combines with J gene TRBJ2-2; 12 positions agree with TRBD1. This CDR3 spans 16 amino acids. The germline V gene encodes CDR1 LNHDA and CDR2 SQIVND (reference sequence). V trimming: 7 bases; J trimming: 6 bases; junction bases outside the gene matches: 9. The CDR3 DNA sequence: TGTGCCAGTACCTATAGGGGACAGGGGGCAGCCGGGGAGCTGTTTTTT. Translated: CASTYRGQGAAGELFF. Filled out from reference TRBV19 and TRBJ2-2, the complete variable domain reads DGGITQSPKYLFRKEGQNVTLSCEQNLNHDAMYWYRQDPGQGLRLIYYSQIVNDFQKGDIAEGYSVSREKKESFPLTVTSAQKNPTAFYLCASTYRGQGAAGELFFGEGSRLTVL.

CDR3 sequence (DNA): TGTGCCATCAGTGAGTCGTCGGCGGATCTCACCGGGGAGCTGTTTTTT. Translation: CAISESSADLTGELFF. This rearrangement joins TRBV10-3 to TRBJ2-2; D is ambiguous. CDR1 is ENHRY, CDR2 SYGVKD, per germline. The CDR3 is 16 amino acids. The V gene lost 0 bases and the J gene lost 4 bases, with 12 bases spanning the gap.

The V call is TRBV29-1, the J call TRBJ1-2; TRBD1 agrees at 9 bases. The CDR3 spans 15 residues. CDR1 is SQVTM and CDR2 is ANQGSEA in the germline V gene. Trimming took 0 bases from V and 1 from J; bases not matched to a gene: 3. The CDR3 protein is CSVEDRDRVNYGYTF. CDR3 nucleotide sequence: TGCAGCGTTGAAGATAGGGACAGGGTTAACTATGGCTACACCTTC.

J is TRBJ1-1 and V is TRBV3-1 (or the pseudogene TRBV3-2); D remains unclear. Trimming cost V 2 bases and J 8 bases, with 6 bases left between them. This CDR3 spans 11 amino acids. CDR1 is LGHDT and CDR2 is YNNKEL in the germline V gene (reference sequence). The CDR3: CASSQRGEAFF. The CDR3 DNA reads as TGTGCCAGCAGCCAACGAGGGGAAGCTTTCTTT.

The rearrangement joins TRBV7-9 to TRBJ1-5; D not resolved. The CDR3 totals 12 residues. V was trimmed by 5 bases and J by 0 bases, leaving 2 bases between them. Germline CDR1 SEHNR, CDR2 FQNEAQ (reference sequence). CDR3 residues: CASSTSNQPQHF. The CDR3 coding sequence is TGTGCCAGCAGCACTAGCAATCAGCCCCAGCATTTT.

The chain is built from TRBV7-2 and TRBJ2-5; the match to TRBD2 covers 10 bases. This CDR3 is built from 18 residues. From germline, CDR1 is SGHTA and CDR2 FQGNSA. The junction had 9 bases not matched to a gene; V was cut back by 1 base and J by 1 base. CDR3 region: CASSLVAGTSVSQETQYF. For the CDR3, the DNA is TGTGCCAGCAGCTTAGTGGCAGGGACTAGCGTTAGCCAAGAGACCCAGTACTTC.

The chain employs TRBV19 and TRBJ1-2, with no clear D. The germline CDR1 and CDR2 sequences are LNHDA and SQIVND (reference sequence). CDR3 length: 14 residues. The ends were cut back, 4 bases at V and 4 bases at J, with 13 bases in the middle. In DNA, the CDR3 is TGTGCCAGTAGTAGCAACAGAGCCCTCTATGGCTACACCTTC. Protein: CASSSNRALYGYTF. The full variable domain, in which reference TRBV19 and TRBJ1-2 provide the parts outside the CDR3, is DGGITQSPKYLFRKEGQNVTLSCEQNLNHDAMYWYRQDPGQGLRLIYYSQIVNDFQKGDIAEGYSVSREKKESFPLTVTSAQKNPTAFYLCASSSNRALYGYTFGSGTRLTVV.

This chain connects TRBV28 to TRBJ1-3; tentative D call: TRBD1 (5 bases). Trimming took off 3 bases at V and 3 bases at J, with 9 bases between the two ends. The CDR3 is 14 amino acids. Germline assignment: CDR1 MDHEN and CDR2 SYDVKM. Here the CDR3 DNA reads TGTGCCAGCAGTTTGACGCAGGGTGGAAACACCATATATTTT. It codes for CASSLTQGGNTIYF.

V gene TRBV28 combines with J gene TRBJ1-1, with a tentative D call TRBD1 (6 bases). This CDR3 comprises 15 residues. Trimming shortened V by 8 bases and J by 4 bases, and 20 bases separated the two germline ends. The V gene's germline CDR1 is MDHEN and CDR2 SYDVKM. The CDR3 sequence is CASLEYTGRGTEAFF. In DNA form, the CDR3 reads TGTGCCAGCCTAGAATACACAGGGCGGGGCACTGAAGCTTTCTTT.

The chain couples TRBV5-1 to TRBJ2-3; 9 positions agree with TRBD1. V shed 4 bases and J 0 bases; nucleotides not matched to a gene: 3. This CDR3 has 15 amino acids. CDR1 and CDR2 (germline): SGHRS, YFSETQ. The CDR3 DNA reads as TGCGCCAGCAGCGGGGGACAGGGTAGCACAGATACGCAGTATTTT. This sequence encodes CASSGGQGSTDTQYF.

The genes are TRBV5-1 and TRBJ1-2; a possible D gene is TRBD1 (5 bases). V was clipped by 0 bases and J by 1 base, with 13 bases between them. The CDR3 length is 16 residues. The germline V gene encodes CDR1 SGHRS and CDR2 YFSETQ. CDR3 sequence reads: CASSLGMGGFNYGYTF. DNA of the CDR3: TGCGCCAGCAGCTTGGGAATGGGGGGTTTTAACTATGGCTACACCTTC.

This clone was recorded only once. The gene calls are TRBV12-3 or TRBV12-4 and TRBJ1-1; D not certain. Trimming left V 3 bases short and J 5 bases short, with 10 bases between. This CDR3 region has 13 residues. The CDR3 loop reads CASSFMGGTEAFF. In DNA form, the CDR3 reads TGTGCCAGCAGTTTTATGGGTGGGACTGAAGCTTTCTTT.

This sequence joins TRBV5-6 and TRBJ1-4; D uncertain. V lost 4 bases to trimming and J lost 8 bases, with 9 bases between them. The CDR3 totals 12 residues. Germline CDR1 and CDR2: SGHDT and YYEEEE. The CDR3 is CASSRGREKLFF. The CDR3 DNA follows: TGTGCCAGCAGCAGAGGGAGGGAAAAACTGTTTTTT.

This sequence joins TRBV18 and TRBJ2-1; 7 bases fit TRBD2. Germline V gene lookup returns CDR1 KGHSH and CDR2 LQKENI. The CDR3 is made up of 14 amino acids. The V and J ends lost 3 bases and 10 bases, in that order; junction bases with no gene match: 9. The CDR3 bases are TGTGCCAGCTCACCTTCGATCGGGGGGTGGGAGCAGTTCTTC. Protein product: CASSPSIGGWEQFF.

This rearrangement joins TRBV2 to TRBJ2-5, with TRBD2 identical over 10 bases. V trimming: 6 bases; J trimming: 2 bases; junction bases outside the gene matches: 9. This CDR3 is built from 16 residues. The germline CDR1 and CDR2 sequences are SNHLY and FYNNEI. The CDR3 bases are TGTGCCAGCAGGGGGCTAGCGGGAGAGGAGCAAGAGACCCAGTACTTC. Amino acids: CASRGLAGEEQETQYF.

CDR3 nucleotides: TGCAGCGGGACTAGCGGGGGGGCTTACGAGCAGTACTTC. Translated, it gives CSGTSGGAYEQYF. The genes are TRBV29-1 and TRBJ2-7; 15 bases agree with TRBD2. The V gene's germline CDR1 is SQVTM and CDR2 ANQGSEA. The CDR3 has 13 residues. Germline trimming cut 7 bases from V and 4 bases from J; bases unmatched to any gene: 2.

The V call is TRBV12-3 or TRBV12-4, the J call TRBJ1-1; D is possibly TRBD1 (5 bases). The V and J ends lost 6 bases and 4 bases respectively, with 12 bases between them. This CDR3 is 13 amino acids long. CDR3 sequence reads: CASRRGLITEAFF. CDR3 DNA sequence: TGTGCCAGCAGGAGGGGTTTAATCACTGAAGCTTTCTTT.

This sequence joins TRBV20-1 and TRBJ1-6; tentative D call: TRBD1 (6 bases). The germline V gene has CDR1 DFQATT and CDR2 SNEGSKA (reference sequence). The CDR3 has 14 amino acids. Trimming removed 3 bases at V and 3 bases at J, with 9 bases between. CDR3 nucleotides: TGCAGTGCTAGTGGCAGGGGCTATAATTCACCCCTCCACTTT. This translates into CSASGRGYNSPLHF.

This clone has only one observation. This chain joins TRBV11-2 and TRBJ2-5, with 10 bases identical to TRBD1. The CDR3 consists of 15 residues. The ends lost 2 bases at V and 5 bases at J; junction bases unmatched: 5. The V gene's germline CDR1 is SGHAT and CDR2 FQNNGV. Here the CDR3 DNA reads TGTGCCAGCAGCTTATTGACAGGGGGCATGGAGACCCAGTACTTC. Its translation: CASSLLTGGMETQYF.

The V call is TRBV6-4, the J call TRBJ2-3; 15 nucleotides line up with TRBD2. Trimming removed 4 bases from V and 6 bases from J; junction bases left unmatched: 2. This CDR3 region has 15 residues. Germline CDR1 MRHNA, CDR2 SNTAGT. CDR3 sequence: CASSAGTSGGDTQYF. Written as DNA, the CDR3 is TGTGCCAGCAGTGCCGGGACTAGCGGGGGGGATACGCAGTATTTT.

V gene TRBV19 combines with J gene TRBJ2-1; D call uncertain. The CDR3 runs to 14 residues. The V gene lost 8 bases and the J gene lost 4 bases, with 15 bases spanning the gap. Germline-derived CDR1 and CDR2 are LNHDA and SQIVND (reference sequence). This chain's CDR3 is CASGRAGDYNEQFF. The CDR3 DNA reads as TGTGCCAGTGGAAGGGCCGGAGATTACAATGAGCAGTTCTTC. Together with reference TRBV19 and TRBJ2-1, the CDR3 gives the full variable domain: DGGITQSPKYLFRKEGQNVTLSCEQNLNHDAMYWYRQDPGQGLRLIYYSQIVNDFQKGDIAEGYSVSREKKESFPLTVTSAQKNPTAFYLCASGRAGDYNEQFFGPGTRLTVL.

The rearrangement links TRBV4-2 to TRBJ2-1; maybe TRBD1 (6 bases). Germline V gives CDR1 LGHNA, CDR2 YNFKEQ. CDR3 size: 17 residues. V lost 0 bases, J lost 0 bases, and 12 bases lay in between. CDR3 region: CASSQDQQGSSYNEQFF. The CDR3 DNA is TGTGCCAGCAGCCAAGATCAACAGGGAAGCTCCTACAATGAGCAGTTCTTC.

The rearrangement uses TRBV4-1 and TRBJ1-4, with 7 bases identical to TRBD1. The V and J ends lost 2 bases and 8 bases, in that order; junction bases with no gene match: 8. The CDR3 contains 15 residues. CDR1 MGHRA and CDR2 YSYEKL come from the germline V gene. The CDR3: CASSQQGQRGEKLFF. The CDR3 DNA reads as TGCGCCAGCAGCCAACAGGGACAGAGGGGGGAAAAACTGTTTTTT.